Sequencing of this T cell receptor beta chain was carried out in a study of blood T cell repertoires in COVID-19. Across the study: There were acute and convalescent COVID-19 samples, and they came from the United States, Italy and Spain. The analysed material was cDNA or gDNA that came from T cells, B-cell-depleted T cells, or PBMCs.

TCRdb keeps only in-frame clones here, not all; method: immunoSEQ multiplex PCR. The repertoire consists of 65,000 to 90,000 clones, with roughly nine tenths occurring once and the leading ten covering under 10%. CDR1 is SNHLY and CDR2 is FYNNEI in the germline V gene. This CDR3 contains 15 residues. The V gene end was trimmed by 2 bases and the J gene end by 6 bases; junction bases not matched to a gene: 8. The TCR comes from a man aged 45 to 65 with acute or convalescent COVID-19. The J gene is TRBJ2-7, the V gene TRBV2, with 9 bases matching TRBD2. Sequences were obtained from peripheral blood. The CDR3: CASSELAGGPVEQYF. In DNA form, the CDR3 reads TGTGCCAGCAGTGAACTCGCGGGGGGGCCGGTCGAGCAGTACTTC.